This TCR beta chain was obtained from a study of cytomegalovirus exposure and HLA in healthy donors. Study-level background: As released early, the data held 65 million to 90 million unique TCRs from HLA-typed donors.

Study-level points and caveats: Per a prior analysis, the majority of TCR beta V segments were productive roughly 87% or roughly 30% of the time. Fewer N-insertions (relative to the roughly 610-donor mean) were reportedly seen in an Asian-associated ancestry cluster in a later analysis. There were 150 to 200 TCR beta chains listed as cytomegalovirus-associated.

With regard to this clone: Its antigen is undetermined.

CDR1 and CDR2 (germline): MNHEY, SVGAGI. The CDR3 runs 15 residues. The V and J ends lost 2 bases and 1 base, in that order; junction bases with no gene match: 3. Primers: 60 Vbeta forward and 13 Jbeta reverse. Sequenced by immunoSEQ multiplex PCR; TCRdb stores in-frame clones only, minus some. The sample holds about 140,000 clones; roughly 80% are singletons and the top ten take less than 1.5%. Sequencing input: PBMCs. The sequence came from a female donor in good health and CMV-seronegative. The chain has TRBV6-5 and TRBJ2-7; 9 nucleotides match TRBD2. The chain's CDR3 is CASSYRLAGSYEQYF. The CDR3 nucleotides read TGTGCCAGCAGTTACAGGCTAGCGGGGTCCTACGAGCAGTACTTC.